This T cell receptor beta chain was documented in a study of Ad26.COV2.S vaccination and SARS-CoV-2 variants. The protocol was immunoSEQ multiplex PCR, while the TCRdb copy is restricted to in-frame clones and leaves out a portion. The sample contains about 680,000 clones, roughly 90% of which appear only once. The treatment was: 15 to 20 received Ad26.COV2.S at low or high dose, single or two shots; 5 received placebo; per-sample allocation not given. Day 63 after the first injection of vaccine or placebo was the sampling time. Participants' vaccine, an Ad26 vector, delivered Wuhan-strain SARS-CoV-2 spike. CDR1 and CDR2 (germline): LNHDA, SQIVND (reference sequence). There are 15 residues in the CDR3. The junction had 11 bases not matched to a gene; V was cut back by 5 bases and J by 12 bases.

V usage is TRBV19 and J usage is TRBJ2-1, with 12 bases identical to TRBD2. The receptor's source is a person between 18 and 65 years old who received the Ad26.COV2.S COVID-19 vaccine or a placebo. The specimen comprised peripheral blood, sampled in a trial of Ad26.COV2.S vaccine versus placebo. The CDR3 protein is CASSPSSGRGGGQFF. The CDR3 region has the DNA TGTGCCAGTAGTCCTTCTAGCGGGAGGGGAGGGGGGCAGTTCTTC.